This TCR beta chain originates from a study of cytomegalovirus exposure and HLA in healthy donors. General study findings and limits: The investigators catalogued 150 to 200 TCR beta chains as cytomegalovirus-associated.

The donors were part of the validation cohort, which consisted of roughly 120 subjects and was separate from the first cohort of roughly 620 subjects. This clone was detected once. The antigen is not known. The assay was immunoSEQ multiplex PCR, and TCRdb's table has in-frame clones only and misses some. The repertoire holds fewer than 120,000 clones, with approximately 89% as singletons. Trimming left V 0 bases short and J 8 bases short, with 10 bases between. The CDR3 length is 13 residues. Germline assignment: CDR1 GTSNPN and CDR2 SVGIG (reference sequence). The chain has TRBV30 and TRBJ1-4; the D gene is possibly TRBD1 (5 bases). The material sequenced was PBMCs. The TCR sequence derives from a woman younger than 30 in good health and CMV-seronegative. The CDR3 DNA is TGTGCCTGGAGTGTAGGGCAGGGAGAAAAACTGTTTTTT. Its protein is CAWSVGQGEKLFF.